This T cell receptor beta chain stems from a study of T cells in Graves' hyperthyroidism and ophthalmopathy. This clonotype was observed many times. The J segment lost 3 bases and the V segment lost 2 bases, leaving 4 bases of the junction unmatched. The CDR3 has 16 amino acids. Germline V gives CDR1 SGHVS, CDR2 FNYEAQ. It was RNA transcripts that yielded the amplified TCR beta CDR3 regions. During a first-round RT-PCR of the TCR CDR3, the HTBI primer set was used. MiXCR, run by TCRdb on the multiplex PCR reads, gives a single entry per CDR3 protein. The table includes some 300,000 distinct CDR3 sequences, approximately 19% detected once.

The receptor comes from a man aged 50 to 60 with Graves' ophthalmopathy. The genes are TRBV7-6 and TRBJ2-3; 11 positions match TRBD1. The specimen was blood. CDR3 protein: CASSLMGQGGTDTQYF. The DNA of the CDR3 is TGTGCCAGCAGCTTAATGGGACAGGGGGGGACAGATACGCAGTATTTT.